This is a list of T cell receptor beta chains from one sample in a study of blood T cell repertoires in COVID-19. The method was immunoSEQ multiplex PCR; TCRdb's version includes in-frame clones alone and lacks a portion of them. Of over 120,000 clones in the sample, about 87% are singletons; the top ten hold 8.6%. The sequencing input was peripheral blood. These receptors were obtained from a woman between 45 and 60 years old with active or convalescent COVID-19. CDR3s include the opening cysteine and the closing phenylalanine or tryptophan. D genes are given only for firm matches. Only part of the rows carry a size: once, few, many, or a class if the clone is expanded.

TRBV24-1	TRBJ2-7	.	.	TGTGCCACCAGTGATTTCCGCAATGCCGGCAGGGGGCGGGGGAAGGAGCAGTACTTC	CATSDFRNAGRGRGKEQYF
TRBV7-8	TRBJ2-2	TRBD1	.	TGTGCCAGCGGAAAGGGACAGGCCTACACCGGGGAGCTGTTTTTT	CASGKGQAYTGELFF
TRBV7-2	TRBJ1-5	.	.	TGTGCCAGCAGTCAAACATCCTCTGATCAGCCCCAGCATTTT	CASSQTSSDQPQHF
TRBV7-8	TRBJ2-2	TRBD2	.	TGTGCCAGCAGGCCCGATGGACTAGCGGGAGCCACCGGGGAGCTGTTTTTT	CASRPDGLAGATGELFF
TRBV5-4	TRBJ1-4	TRBD1	.	TGTGCCAGCAGCCGAGGGGGCGCAGGTTCGAATAATGAAAAACTGTTTTTT	CASSRGGAGSNNEKLFF
TRBV6-6	TRBJ1-1	.	.	TGTGCCAGCAGCTCGGTCTCTGAAGCTTTCTTT	CASSSVSEAFF
TRBV6-5	TRBJ2-7	.	.	TGTGCCAGCAGCCGCGACTACCGTACCTACGAGCAGTACTTC	CASSRDYRTYEQYF
TRBV19	TRBJ2-3	TRBD2	.	TGTGCCAGTTCCGGGAGGGCCAGCACAGATACGCAGTATTTT	CASSGRASTDTQYF
TRBV7-9	TRBJ1-2	TRBD1	once	TGTGCCAGCAGCTTATCCAATAAGGCTACAGGGGTGGCCTATGGCTACACCTTC	CASSLSNKATGVAYGYTF
TRBV18	TRBJ2-7	.	.	TGTGCCAGCTCACCGCCGCGACCGGAGCGGACAGCTTCCTACGAGCAGTACTTC	CASSPPRPERTASYEQYF
TRBV7-9	TRBJ1-1	TRBD1	once	TGTGCCAGCAGCTTAGGATCCGGGACAGGGGGCCGCACTGAAGCTTTCTTT	CASSLGSGTGGRTEAFF
TRBV6-1	TRBJ1-1	.	.	TGTGCCAGCAGTGAAAGGAACACTGGAGGAACTGAAGCTTTCTTT	CASSERNTGGTEAFF
TRBV4-1	TRBJ2-1	.	.	TGCGCCAGCAGCCGCGGGCAAACTGTAACGGGTGGGCAGTTCTTC	CASSRGQTVTGGQFF
TRBV20-1	TRBJ1-1	.	.	TGCAGTGCTTACCAGACTGAAGCTTTCTTT	CSAYQTEAFF
TRBV5-6	TRBJ2-5	TRBD1	once	TGTGCCAGCAGCGGACAGGGTCACGATTTTCAAGAGACCCAGTACTTC	CASSGQGHDFQETQYF
TRBV7-9	TRBJ1-5	TRBD1	.	TGTGCCAGCAGCCCACCAGGGGGGGACAGGTTTTCTCAGCCCCAGCATTTT	CASSPPGGDRFSQPQHF
TRBV29-1	TRBJ2-1	.	once	TGCAGCGTTGGTTTGGCTAGCGTATATGAGCAGTTCTTC	CSVGLASVYEQFF
TRBV19	TRBJ1-5	TRBD1	.	TGTGCCAGTAGTAGTACAGGGGGGGGGAGCAATCAGCCCCAGCATTTT	CASSSTGGGSNQPQHF
TRBV27	TRBJ1-2	TRBD1	few	TGTGCCAGCAGTCCACAGGGGATTGCTGGCTACACCTTC	CASSPQGIAGYTF
TRBV7-6	TRBJ1-3	.	once	TGTGCCAGCAGCCCATTCGAGGAAGGCACCATATATTTT	CASSPFEEGTIYF
TRBV11-2	TRBJ2-3	.	.	TGTGCCAGCAGCCTCAGGCCGGGGGATCCAGATACGCAGTATTTT	CASSLRPGDPDTQYF
TRBV11-2	TRBJ1-3	TRBD1	.	TGTGCCAGCAGCGCTCGGACAGGCGACTCTGGAAACACCATATATTTT	CASSARTGDSGNTIYF
TRBV19	TRBJ1-2	.	.	TGTGCCAGTAATCGGGAGGCCAACTATGGCTACACCTTC	CASNREANYGYTF
TRBV6-1	TRBJ2-7	.	.	TGTGCCAGCAGTGAGCAGGGTGTCGGCTACGAGCAGTACTTC	CASSEQGVGYEQYF
TRBV27	TRBJ2-7	TRBD2	.	TGTGCCAGTACGACTAGCGGGAGACCTGTCTACGAGCAGTACTTC	CASTTSGRPVYEQYF
TRBV25-1	TRBJ1-4	.	.	TGTGCCAGCAGTGAAACTGGGACTATCGCAACTAATGAAAAACTGTTTTTT	CASSETGTIATNEKLFF